This T cell receptor (beta chain) originates from a study of T cells in women clearing cervical HPV infection (dated by TCRdb to the late 2010s). At the level of the whole study: The cases were roughly 23 women with histologically confirmed HPV16-related CIN3 or worse, and 2 of those women had invasive cancers. The controls were 25 women whose single incident HPV16 infection cleared within 12 months with no development of precancer or cancer. Case blood was taken at the visit when the lesion was first identified, whereas control blood was taken when infection was no longer detected. Among cases, blood sampling came a median of roughly 150 days after lesion detection, with an interquartile range of about 85 to 200 days. Since HLA typing was available for only a few women, HLA type could not be ruled out as a confounder. Nested within Costa Rica's Guanacaste HPV Natural History Study, an exploratory proof-of-principle case-control study compared TCR repertoires across cervical HPV16 outcomes. Cases and controls were matched on age within five years and on year of sample collection. Median age was about 32 years in cases versus over 37 in controls, and baseline characteristics did not differ significantly. In the parent cohort, some 10,000 women aged 18 or older were enrolled in Guanacaste, Costa Rica, during about 1992 to 1994 and were followed for over six years. Five blinded duplicates per group were added as quality controls, so that about 60 samples were obtained: some 50 participants and some 10 replicates.

Every participant had a single incident cervical HPV16 infection, and women with prevalent HPV16 infections were excluded. Cervical HPV DNA was detected with MY09/MY11 PCR, and genotyping was done by dot-blot hybridization. Roughly 15 mL of heparinized blood was centrifuged, after which the buffy coat was aliquoted, frozen at -30 degrees C, and then stored at -80 degrees C. QIAGEN kits were used to extract genomic DNA from the buffy coat specimens. Using the immunoSEQ assay, multiplex PCR amplified TCR beta CDR3 regions from an average of about 1.1 ug of genomic DNA per sample. The assay corrected primer bias using a complete synthetic TCR repertoire to establish an amplification baseline. Amplicons were sequenced on the Illumina platform. For the original study's pipeline: Sequence errors were corrected by clustering with frequency ratios and a modified nearest-neighbor algorithm, and the sequences were then analyzed in the immunoSEQ Analyzer using IMGT gene definitions. At each rarefaction depth, TCR richness and evenness were averaged across 20 rarefaction repeats, and any sample with fewer sequences than the depth was left out. V, D and J gene relative abundances were compared between groups with Wilcoxon rank sum tests, applying FDR correction. In the blinded duplicates, the intraclass correlation was approximately 96% for TCR richness and averaged about 79% across approximately 60 gene segments. This is the immuneACCESS table as TCRdb keeps it, with only in-frame sequences that have V and J called. A part of the clones is gone; compared with another copy, unresolved V genes explain less than half, and the rest is unexplained. V and J calls plus clone size are reproduced from that table; the DNA served to infer D and trimming. This sample's table carries 25,000 to 35,000 clones. The ten largest clones represent 2.5% to 3% of the sample.

What the study reported, not specific to this receptor: Because of the cross-sectional design, the study could not determine whether the associations came before infection or resulted from infection, and neither effector/memory subsets nor HPV-specific T cells were isolated. Lower TRBV6-7 relative abundance was observed in cases than in controls (approximately 0.1% versus 0.16%; Bonferroni P = 0.0008). Significantly higher TCR repertoire richness was observed in CIN3+ cases than in controls across sequencing depths, whereas no difference in evenness was found. By combining richness with V gene abundances, random forest classifiers separated cases from controls with an estimated AUC of about 0.86. T-cell numbers per sample were unknown, so richness differences could reflect varying T-cell content rather than repertoire biology.

Of note for this clone: Its antigen is currently not known. The observed sequence ends 3 residues before the CDR3 terminus, with the missing tail filled in from the germline J gene.

The CDR3, from cysteine to phenylalanine, totals 14 residues. The DNA covers only part of the CDR3, 33 bases in frame from base 1. Here V drops 5 bases and J drops 9 bases, and the junction holds 4 bases not matched to any gene. Sequences MDHEN (CDR1) and SYDVKM (CDR2) are obtained from the germline V gene. Specimen: blood buffy coat. This TCR was sampled from a woman between 18 and 75 years old with a cervical HPV16 infection that either progressed to CIN3+ or cleared (not recorded which). The chain is made from TRBV28 and TRBJ2-1; 13 central bases correspond to TRBD2. CDR3 reads: CASSPGLAGTEQFF. The sequenced part of the CDR3 DNA is TGTGCCAGCAGTCCGGGACTAGCGGGGACTGAG.